The entry below gives a single T cell receptor (beta chain) sequence along with its context. The antigen is undetermined. The record originates from a study of tumor-infiltrating lymphocytes in localized non-small cell lung cancer. At the level of the study: Tumor tissue and non-adjacent uninvolved lung came from each patient.

The assay was immunoSEQ multiplex PCR, and TCRdb's table has in-frame clones only and misses some. The data hold 15,000 to 20,000 clones, with around 72% observed a single time. Study-wide results and caveats: Different pieces of the same tissue were used for each assay. Higher tumor T cell infiltration than in uninvolved lung was supported by TCRbeta sequencing.

Between the trimmed V and J ends, which lost 6 bases and 3 bases, there was a span of 14 bases. This CDR3 spans 15 amino acids. Germline-derived CDR1 and CDR2 are KGHSH and LQKENI. The chain joins TRBV18 to TRBJ1-4; D is unclear. The sample was lung tumor tissue. This receptor was identified in a human donor with non-small cell lung cancer. The CDR3 DNA is TGTGCCAGCTCCTCCAACCGGTTCTCTAATGAAAAACTGTTTTTT. The encoded protein is CASSSNRFSNEKLFF.